The 7 T cell receptor beta chains in this list originate from one sample, sequenced in a study of cytomegalovirus exposure and HLA in healthy donors. The table came from immunoSEQ multiplex PCR; TCRdb's copy has only in-frame clones and leaves some out. The table has under 200,000 clones, 86% seen once. What was sequenced was PBMCs. These receptors were obtained from a woman aged 18-30 years in good health and CMV-seronegative.

This chain links TRBV19 with TRBJ1-5; 9 nucleotides line up with TRBD1. Per the germline V gene, CDR1 is LNHDA and CDR2 is SQIVND (reference sequence). V was clipped by 5 bases and J by 12 bases; unmatched bases: 17. CDR3 length equals 16 residues. CDR3 DNA: TGTGCCAGTAGTTCATGGGGACAGGGCTCGCGAAGTCGCCAGCATTTT. This codes for CASSSWGQGSRSRQHF.

The CDR3 region is CASSLMGGYYEQYF. CDR3 coding DNA: TGTGCCAGCAGCTTGATGGGGGGGTACTACGAGCAGTACTTC. The chain recombines TRBV5-4 with TRBJ2-7; TRBD2 matches 7 bases. Germline CDR1 is SGHNT and CDR2 is YYREEE (reference sequence). The ends lost 1 base at V and 3 bases at J; junction bases unmatched: 4. The CDR3 is made up of 14 amino acids.

This clone has just one count. The rearrangement uses TRBV5-8 and TRBJ1-2, with 12 bases aligning to TRBD1. The CDR3 loop spans 16 amino acids. Germline V gene sequence: CDR1 SGHTS, CDR2 YDEGEE. Trimming took 2 bases from V and 8 from J; bases not matched to a gene: 10. As DNA, the CDR3 is TGTGCCAGCAGCTTTACGGGACAGGGGGCCATTCGGGGCTACACCTTC. Translated, it gives CASSFTGQGAIRGYTF.

This clone showed up just a few times. The chain is built from TRBV2 and TRBJ2-7, with D possibly being TRBD1 (6 bases). This CDR3 is built from 14 residues. V was pared by 6 bases and J by 4 bases, with 16 bases between. Germline values: CDR1 SNHLY, CDR2 FYNNEI. The CDR3 reads CASRARDTIYEQYF. The CDR3 DNA sequence: TGTGCCAGCAGGGCTCGGGACACTATATACGAGCAGTACTTC. The complete variable domain, with remaining parts taken from reference TRBV2 and TRBJ2-7, reads EPEVTQTPSHQVTQMGQEVILRCVPISNHLYFYWYRQILGQKVEFLVSFYNNEISEKSEIFDDQFSVERPDGSNFTLKIRSTKLEDSAMYFCASRARDTIYEQYFGPGTRLTVT.

This clone was seen just once. The V gene is TRBV10-3, the J gene TRBJ2-7; 8 bases agree with TRBD1. Germline loops: CDR1 ENHRY, CDR2 SYGVKD. J was trimmed by 3 bases and V by 0 bases; bases with no gene match: 13. The length of the CDR3 is 18 residues. The CDR3 DNA sequence: TGTGCCATCAGTGAGTCAGGAGTCGGGACAGGAGGGTTCTACGAGCAGTACTTC. Protein sequence: CAISESGVGTGGFYEQYF.

The chain has TRBV19 and TRBJ2-7; possibly TRBD1 for D (5 bases). The CDR3 is 15 amino acids. Germline V gene sequence: CDR1 LNHDA, CDR2 SQIVND (reference sequence). Between the trimmed V and J ends, which lost 3 bases and 3 bases, there was a span of 15 bases. CDR3 in amino acids: CASSILSGASYEQYF. CDR3 nucleotides: TGTGCCAGTAGTATTTTATCTGGGGCTAGCTACGAGCAGTACTTC. Full variable domain (remainder filled in from reference TRBV19 and TRBJ2-7): DGGITQSPKYLFRKEGQNVTLSCEQNLNHDAMYWYRQDPGQGLRLIYYSQIVNDFQKGDIAEGYSVSREKKESFPLTVTSAQKNPTAFYLCASSILSGASYEQYFGPGTRLTVT.

The chain combines TRBV9 with TRBJ2-3; D gene ambiguous. Germline V gives CDR1 SGDLS, CDR2 YYNGEE. The CDR3 is 15 residues long. Trimming left V 3 bases short and J 0 bases short, with 11 bases between. The CDR3 DNA reads as TGTGCCAGCAGCGGCGAACTGACTAGCACAGATACGCAGTATTTT. Translation gives CASSGELTSTDTQYF.